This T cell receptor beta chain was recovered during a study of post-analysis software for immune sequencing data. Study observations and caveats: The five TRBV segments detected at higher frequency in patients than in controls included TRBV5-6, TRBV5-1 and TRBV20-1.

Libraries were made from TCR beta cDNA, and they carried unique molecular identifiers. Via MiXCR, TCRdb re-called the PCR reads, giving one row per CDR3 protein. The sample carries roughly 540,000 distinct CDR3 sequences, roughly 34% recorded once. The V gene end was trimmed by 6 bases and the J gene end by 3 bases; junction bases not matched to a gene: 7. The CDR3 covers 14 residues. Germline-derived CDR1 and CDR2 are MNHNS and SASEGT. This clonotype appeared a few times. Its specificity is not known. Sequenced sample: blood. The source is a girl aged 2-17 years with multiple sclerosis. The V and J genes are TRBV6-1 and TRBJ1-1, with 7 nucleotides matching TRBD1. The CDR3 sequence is CASRVDREDTEAFF. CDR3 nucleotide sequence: TGTGCCAGCAGGGTCGACAGGGAGGACACTGAAGCTTTCTTT.